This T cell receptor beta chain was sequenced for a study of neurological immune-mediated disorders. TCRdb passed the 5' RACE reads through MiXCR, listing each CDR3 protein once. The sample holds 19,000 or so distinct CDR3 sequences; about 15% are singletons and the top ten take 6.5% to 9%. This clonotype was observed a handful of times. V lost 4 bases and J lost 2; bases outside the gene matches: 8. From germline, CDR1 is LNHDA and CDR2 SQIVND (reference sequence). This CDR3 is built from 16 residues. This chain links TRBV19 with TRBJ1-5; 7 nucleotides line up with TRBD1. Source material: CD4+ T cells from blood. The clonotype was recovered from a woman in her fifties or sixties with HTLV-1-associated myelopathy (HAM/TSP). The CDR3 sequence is CASSTTAGGGNQPQHF. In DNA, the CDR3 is TGTGCCAGTAGTACCACCGCAGGGGGGGGCAATCAGCCCCAGCATTTT.